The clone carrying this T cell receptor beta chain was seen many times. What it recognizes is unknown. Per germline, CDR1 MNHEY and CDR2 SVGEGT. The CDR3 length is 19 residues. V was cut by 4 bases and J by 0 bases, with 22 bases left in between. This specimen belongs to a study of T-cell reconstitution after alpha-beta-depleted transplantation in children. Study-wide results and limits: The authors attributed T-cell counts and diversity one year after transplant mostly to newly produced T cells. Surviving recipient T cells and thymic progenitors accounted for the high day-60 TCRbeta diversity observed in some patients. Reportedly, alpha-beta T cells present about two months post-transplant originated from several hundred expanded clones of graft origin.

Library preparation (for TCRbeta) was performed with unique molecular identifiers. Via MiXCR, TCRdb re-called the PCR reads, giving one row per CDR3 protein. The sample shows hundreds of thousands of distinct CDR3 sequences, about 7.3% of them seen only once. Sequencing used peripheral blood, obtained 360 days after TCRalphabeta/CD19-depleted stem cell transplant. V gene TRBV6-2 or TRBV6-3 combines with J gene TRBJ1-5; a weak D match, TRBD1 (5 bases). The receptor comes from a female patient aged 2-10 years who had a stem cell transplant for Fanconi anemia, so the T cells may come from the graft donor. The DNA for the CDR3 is TGTGCCAGCAGTTCCCGCCACCACGGGGGACTACATAGCAATCAGCCCCAGCATTTT. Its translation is CASSSRHHGGLHSNQPQHF.